This TCR beta chain was found in a study of T cell responses to AZD1222 COVID-19 vaccine (dated by TCRdb to about 2021). For the study in its entirety: AZD1222 recipients whose second dose came at about 4 weeks and those whose second dose came at about 12 weeks were combined into one group, since spike-specific TCR depth and breadth did not differ between the two schedules. Trial participants were enrolled by age into subgroups of 18-55, 56-69 and 70-plus years, and roughly 150, 30 and 60 TCR-sequenced participants, respectively, were included in these subgroups. A total of about 250 trial participants underwent TCR sequencing, of whom around 210 had received two doses of AZD1222 and 26 had received two doses of the MenACWY control vaccine. Paper-wide results and their limitations: Spike-specific TCR breadth and depth rose significantly after two AZD1222 doses compared with day 0 and with MenACWY recipients. The whole spike protein was spanned by vaccine-associated CD4 TCRs, and dominant responses were seen in regions 160-218 and 743-854. Nearly half of unique spike-specific TCRs reportedly recognized epitopes outside regions mutated in the B.1.351 and B.1.1.7 variants. Conclusions about previously exposed vaccinees were limited because only 6 or 7 AZD1222 recipients were SARS-CoV-2 seropositive at baseline. Participants were mostly white British and included more females than males, and it was suggested by the authors that clonal diversity may have been underestimated. The 56-69-year group was small, and its depth increase did not reach significance, likely because of low power. Because no day 14 peak-response samples were available, the repertoires could be characterized only after the peak T cell response.

The CDR3 regions of human TCRbeta chains were subjected to immunosequencing. The authors processed their data as follows. TCRs in the repertoires were matched against a reference library of SARS-CoV-2-specific TCRs that had been generated with the MIRA antigen-specificity platform. Breadth was defined as the fraction of unique TCRs that were SARS-CoV-2-associated, and depth was defined as the fraction of total T cells that were SARS-CoV-2-associated. Each spike-specific TCR was assigned to its reactive spike region and to a CD4 or CD8 class using the MIRA data. Log10-transformed breadth and depth values were compared by one-way ANOVA with Sidak's multiple comparisons tests. Sourced from immuneACCESS, this table was stored by TCRdb with only in-frame sequences that have V and J called. A share of the clones is absent; for the studies checked, an unresolved V gene accounts for under half, and the remainder has no known explanation. D and trimming come from the DNA, and the V and J calls and clone size come from that table. In this sample the table shows about 110,000 clones, about 88% of which occur a single time. Together, the top ten hold 7% to 10% of the sample.

The time point tag for this specimen amounts to: baseline before first vaccination. Samples from vaccinated people were obtained from the UK trials COV001 and COV002, which included a single-blind randomized controlled phase 2/3 trial of AZD1222 (ChAdOx1 nCoV-19) in healthy adults. For TCRbeta chain sequencing, PBMC samples were collected from trial participants at day 0 and at day 28 after the second dose. The CDR3 starts with the cysteine, ends with the phenylalanine, and has 14 residues. The DNA shown is the 42-base CDR3, in frame from base 1. From the germline V gene (reference sequence), CDR1 is LNHDA and CDR2 is SQIVND. Trimming removed 3 bases from V and 2 bases from J, leaving 8 bases between the germline ends. Points on this clone: Its antigen is still unknown. No clone much larger than this one lies a single base away; base qualities are absent.

This clonotype originated in an adult in good health. The V and J genes are TRBV19 and TRBJ1-3; no D gene call is confident. Sequenced here: peripheral blood, sampled on day 0 of AZD1222 vaccination. The DNA reads TGTGCCAGTAGTATGTCGGCCCCTGGAAACACCATATATTTT. Its amino acids are CASSMSAPGNTIYF. The reference TRBV19 and TRBJ1-3 proteins fill in what lies around the CDR3, so the full variable domain reads DGGITQSPKYLFRKEGQNVTLSCEQNLNHDAMYWYRQDPGQGLRLIYYSQIVNDFQKGDIAEGYSVSREKKESFPLTVTSAQKNPTAFYLCASSMSAPGNTIYFGEGSWLTVV.